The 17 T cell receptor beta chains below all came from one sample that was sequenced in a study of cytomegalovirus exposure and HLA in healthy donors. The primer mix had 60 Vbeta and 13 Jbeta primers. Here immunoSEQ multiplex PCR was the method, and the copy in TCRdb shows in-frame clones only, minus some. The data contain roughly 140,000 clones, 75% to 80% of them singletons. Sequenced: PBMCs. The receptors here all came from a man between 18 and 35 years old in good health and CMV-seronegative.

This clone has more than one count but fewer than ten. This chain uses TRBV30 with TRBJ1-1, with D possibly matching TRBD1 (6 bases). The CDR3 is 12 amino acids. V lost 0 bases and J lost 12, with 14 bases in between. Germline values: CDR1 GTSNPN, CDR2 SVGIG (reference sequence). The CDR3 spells CAWSVLDRRSFF. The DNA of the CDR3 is TGTGCCTGGAGTGTACTTGACAGGAGGTCTTTCTTT. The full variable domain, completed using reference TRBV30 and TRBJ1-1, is SQTIHQWPATLVQPVGSPLSLECTVEGTSNPNLYWYRQAAGRGLQLLFYSVGIGQISSEVPQNLSASRPQDRQFILSSKKLLLSDSGFYLCAWSVLDRRSFFGQGTRLTVV.

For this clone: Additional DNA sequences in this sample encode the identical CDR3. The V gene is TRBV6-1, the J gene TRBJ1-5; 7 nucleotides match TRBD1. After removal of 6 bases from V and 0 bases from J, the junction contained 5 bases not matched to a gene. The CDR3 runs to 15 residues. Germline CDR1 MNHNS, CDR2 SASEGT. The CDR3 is CASRLTGASNQPQHF. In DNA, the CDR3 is TGTGCCAGCAGATTAACAGGGGCTAGCAATCAGCCCCAGCATTTT.

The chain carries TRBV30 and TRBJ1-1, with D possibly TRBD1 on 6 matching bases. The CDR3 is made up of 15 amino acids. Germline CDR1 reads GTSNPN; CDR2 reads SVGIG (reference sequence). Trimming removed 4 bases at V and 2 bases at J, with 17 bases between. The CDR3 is CAWTEPQGHNTEAFF. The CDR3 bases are TGTGCCTGGACTGAGCCTCAGGGACACAACACTGAAGCTTTCTTT.

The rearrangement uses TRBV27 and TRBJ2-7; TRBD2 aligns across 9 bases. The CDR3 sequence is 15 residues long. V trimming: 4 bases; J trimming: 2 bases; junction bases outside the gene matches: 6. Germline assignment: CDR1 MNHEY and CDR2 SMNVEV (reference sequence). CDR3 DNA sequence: TGTGCCAGCAGTTCGAGACTAGCGGAGGCCTACGAGCAGTACTTC. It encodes CASSSRLAEAYEQYF.

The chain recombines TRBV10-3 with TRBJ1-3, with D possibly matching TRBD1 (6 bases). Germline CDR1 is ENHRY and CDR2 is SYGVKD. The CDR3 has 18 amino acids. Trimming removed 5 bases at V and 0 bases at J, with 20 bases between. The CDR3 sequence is CAISREEAGASSGNTIYF. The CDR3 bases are TGTGCCATCAGTCGAGAGGAGGCAGGGGCCAGCTCTGGAAACACCATATATTTT.

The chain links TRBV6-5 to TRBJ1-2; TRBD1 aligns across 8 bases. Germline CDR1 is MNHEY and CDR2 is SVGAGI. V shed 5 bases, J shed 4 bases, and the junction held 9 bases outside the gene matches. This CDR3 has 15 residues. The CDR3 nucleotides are TGTGCCAGCAGTCTCGGGACAGGATCCACCTATGGCTACACCTTC. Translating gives CASSLGTGSTYGYTF.

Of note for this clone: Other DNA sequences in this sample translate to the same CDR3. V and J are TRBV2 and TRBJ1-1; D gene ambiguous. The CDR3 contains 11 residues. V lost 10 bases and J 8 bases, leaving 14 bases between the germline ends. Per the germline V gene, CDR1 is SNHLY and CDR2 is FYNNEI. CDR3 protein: CATRRLVEAFF. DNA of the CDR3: TGTGCCACCCGGCGACTGGTCGAAGCTTTCTTT.

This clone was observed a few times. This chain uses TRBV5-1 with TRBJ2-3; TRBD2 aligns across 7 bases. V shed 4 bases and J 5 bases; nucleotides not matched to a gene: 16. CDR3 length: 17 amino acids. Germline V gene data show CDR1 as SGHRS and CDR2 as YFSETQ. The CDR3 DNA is TGCGCCAGCAGCCGTTTGAGTGTGTCAGGGAGGGGAGATACGCAGTATTTT. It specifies CASSRLSVSGRGDTQYF.

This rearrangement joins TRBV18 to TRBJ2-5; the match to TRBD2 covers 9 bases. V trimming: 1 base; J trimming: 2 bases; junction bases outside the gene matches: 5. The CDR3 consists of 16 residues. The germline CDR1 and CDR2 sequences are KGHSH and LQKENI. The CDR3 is CASSPLKAGGQETQYF. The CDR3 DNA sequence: TGTGCCAGCTCACCACTTAAAGCGGGAGGACAAGAGACCCAGTACTTC.

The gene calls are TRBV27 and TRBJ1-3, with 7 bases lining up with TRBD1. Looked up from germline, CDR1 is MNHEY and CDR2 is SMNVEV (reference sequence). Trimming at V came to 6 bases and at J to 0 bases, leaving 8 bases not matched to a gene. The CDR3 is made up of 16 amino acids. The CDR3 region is CASRAEQGNSGNTIYF. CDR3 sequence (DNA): TGTGCCAGCAGAGCTGAACAGGGGAACTCTGGAAACACCATATATTTT.

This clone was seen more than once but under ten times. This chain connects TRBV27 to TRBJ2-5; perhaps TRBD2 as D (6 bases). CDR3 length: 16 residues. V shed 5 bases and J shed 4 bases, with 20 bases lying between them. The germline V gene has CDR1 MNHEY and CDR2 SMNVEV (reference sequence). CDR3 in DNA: TGTGCCAGCAGTCCCTCGACTAGAGGGAGTTCAGAGACCCAGTACTTC. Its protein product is CASSPSTRGSSETQYF.

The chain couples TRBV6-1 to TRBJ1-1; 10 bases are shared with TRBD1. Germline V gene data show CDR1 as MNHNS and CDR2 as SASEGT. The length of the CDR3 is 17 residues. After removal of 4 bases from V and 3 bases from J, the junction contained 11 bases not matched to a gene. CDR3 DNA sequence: TGTGCCAGCAGTGGACCCGACAGGGGGCCTCGGGACACTGAAGCTTTCTTT. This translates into CASSGPDRGPRDTEAFF.

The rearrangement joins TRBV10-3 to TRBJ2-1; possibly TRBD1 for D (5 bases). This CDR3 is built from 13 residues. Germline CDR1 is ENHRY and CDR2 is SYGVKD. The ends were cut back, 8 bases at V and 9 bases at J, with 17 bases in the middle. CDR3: CAIQQDGMGEQFF. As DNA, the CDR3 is TGTGCCATCCAACAGGACGGAATGGGTGAGCAGTTCTTC.

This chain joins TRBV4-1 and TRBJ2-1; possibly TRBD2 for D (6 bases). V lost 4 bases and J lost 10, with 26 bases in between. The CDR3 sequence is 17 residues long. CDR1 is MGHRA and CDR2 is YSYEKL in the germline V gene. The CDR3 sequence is CASSPSAASVGPKEQFF. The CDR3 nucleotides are TGCGCCAGCAGCCCAAGCGCGGCTAGCGTAGGTCCCAAGGAGCAGTTCTTC.

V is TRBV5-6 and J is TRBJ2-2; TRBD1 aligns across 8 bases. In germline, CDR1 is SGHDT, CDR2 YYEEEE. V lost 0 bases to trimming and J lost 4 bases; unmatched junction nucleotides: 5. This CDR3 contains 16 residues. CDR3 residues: CASSLAGGEFTGELFF. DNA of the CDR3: TGTGCCAGCAGCTTGGCAGGGGGCGAATTCACCGGGGAGCTGTTTTTT.

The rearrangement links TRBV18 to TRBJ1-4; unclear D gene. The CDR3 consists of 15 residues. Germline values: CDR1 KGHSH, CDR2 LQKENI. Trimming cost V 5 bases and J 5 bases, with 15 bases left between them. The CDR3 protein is CASSSEVSENEKLFF. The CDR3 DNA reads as TGTGCCAGCTCATCAGAGGTTTCGGAAAATGAAAAACTGTTTTTT.

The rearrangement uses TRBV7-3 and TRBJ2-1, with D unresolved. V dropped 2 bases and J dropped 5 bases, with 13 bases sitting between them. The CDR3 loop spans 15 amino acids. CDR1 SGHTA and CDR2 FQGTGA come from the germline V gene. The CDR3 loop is CASSLGWAGNNEQFF. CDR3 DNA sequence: TGTGCCAGCAGCTTAGGGTGGGCTGGAAACAATGAGCAGTTCTTC.